These 22 T cell receptor beta chains were sequenced from one sample in a study of T cell clones after liver transplantation. Using immunoSEQ multiplex PCR, the repertoire was profiled, and TCRdb retains in-frame clones only, with some absent. The data show some 70,000 clones, 80% seen once. The starting material was CD4+ T cells from blood, obtained before liver transplant. These receptors came from a human donor who received a liver transplant.

There are a few counts of this clone. CDR3: CASSLGSGQPQHF. The CDR3 coding sequence is TGCGCCAGCAGCCTAGGGTCGGGTCAGCCCCAGCATTTT. The chain links TRBV5-1 to TRBJ1-5; no reliable D call. The CDR3 is 13 amino acids. Germline CDR1 is SGHRS and CDR2 is YFSETQ. With 4 bases removed from V and 6 bases from J, the gap between germline ends came to 11 bases.

The gene calls are TRBV28 and TRBJ2-7; D call uncertain. V gave up 2 bases and J gave up 4 bases, with 9 bases separating them. The germline V gene encodes CDR1 MDHEN and CDR2 SYDVKM. This CDR3 has 13 amino acids. CDR3 bases: TGTGCCAGCAGTTTAACCGAACCGTACGAGCAGTACTTC. Translated: CASSLTEPYEQYF.

The chain employs TRBV7-2 and TRBJ2-2; D unclear. Looked up from germline, CDR1 is SGHTA and CDR2 is FQGNSA. The CDR3 extends over 15 amino acids. Trimming shortened V by 1 base and J by 5 bases, and 11 bases separated the two germline ends. The DNA of the CDR3 is TGTGCCAGCAGCTTAGAATTTGGGCCTACCGGGGAGCTGTTTTTT. This codes for CASSLEFGPTGELFF.

V and J are TRBV7-2 and TRBJ1-4; 8 nucleotides line up with TRBD1. With 5 bases clipped from V and 8 bases from J, the junction kept 4 bases outside the gene matches. The CDR3 totals 13 residues. Per the germline V gene, CDR1 is SGHTA and CDR2 is FQGNSA. CDR3 in amino acids: CASSPGQGEKLFF. DNA for the CDR3: TGTGCCAGCAGCCCCGGACAGGGAGAAAAACTGTTTTTT.

This chain's CDR3 is CASSLRQGLSYEQYF. CDR3 sequence (DNA): TGTGCCAGCAGCCTCAGACAGGGGCTATCCTACGAGCAGTACTTC. The chain couples TRBV5-5 to TRBJ2-7, with 8 bases aligning to TRBD1. V dropped 4 bases and J dropped 1; count of bases not matched to a gene: 7. The CDR3 sequence is 15 residues long. Germline CDR1 reads SGHKS; CDR2 reads YYEKEE (reference sequence).

The V gene is TRBV28, the J gene TRBJ2-3, with 11 nucleotides matching TRBD2. The ends lost 6 bases at V and 2 bases at J; junction bases unmatched: 7. Germline V CDR1 and CDR2: MDHEN, SYDVKM. This CDR3 comprises 16 residues. CDR3 residues: CASRIMGLAVTDTQYF. As DNA, the CDR3 is TGTGCCAGCAGAATAATGGGACTAGCGGTCACAGATACGCAGTATTTT.

The chain recombines TRBV28 with TRBJ2-1, with D maybe TRBD2 (5 bases). CDR3 length: 15 residues. Trimming cost V 3 bases and J 10 bases, with 19 bases left between them. CDR1 MDHEN and CDR2 SYDVKM come from the germline V gene. The CDR3 loop is CASSLGDKRAGEQFF. CDR3 coding DNA: TGTGCCAGCAGTTTGGGTGATAAGAGGGCCGGAGAGCAGTTCTTC.

The chain employs TRBV19 and TRBJ1-2; D gene ambiguous. V lost 4 bases and J lost 3, with 15 bases in between. The CDR3 extends over 15 amino acids. Per the germline V gene, CDR1 is LNHDA and CDR2 is SQIVND (reference sequence). This chain's CDR3 is CASSTPERAHYGYTF. CDR3 sequence (DNA): TGTGCCAGTAGTACCCCGGAAAGGGCACACTATGGCTACACCTTC.

This CDR3 reads CASSLGQGAEKLFF. The CDR3 nucleotides read TGTGCCAGCAGCTTGGGACAGGGTGCCGAAAAACTGTTTTTT. This chain links TRBV7-9 with TRBJ1-4; TRBD1 matches at 9 bases. There are 14 residues in the CDR3. The V gene's germline CDR1 is SEHNR and CDR2 FQNEAQ (reference sequence). Trimming took 3 bases from V and 8 from J; bases not matched to a gene: 4.

The rearrangement uses TRBV2 and TRBJ2-1; the match to TRBD2 covers 8 bases. This CDR3 comprises 18 residues. Unmatched junction bases numbered 11, after V lost 4 bases and J lost 0 bases. Germline CDR1 and CDR2: SNHLY and FYNNEI. The CDR3 nucleotides are TGTGCCAGCAGTGTTGGGGGCGGGAGGAGGAGCTCCTACAATGAGCAGTTCTTC. Translation gives CASSVGGGRRSSYNEQFF. The whole variable domain, remainder taken from reference TRBV2 and TRBJ2-1, is EPEVTQTPSHQVTQMGQEVILRCVPISNHLYFYWYRQILGQKVEFLVSFYNNEISEKSEIFDDQFSVERPDGSNFTLKIRSTKLEDSAMYFCASSVGGGRRSSYNEQFFGPGTRLTVL.

This clone was seen once. CDR3 region: CASSFLRAVGEQYF. The CDR3 nucleotides are TGTGCCAGCAGTTTTTTGAGGGCCGTAGGCGAGCAGTACTTC. The rearrangement joins TRBV27 to TRBJ2-7; D might be TRBD2 (5 bases). This CDR3 has 14 residues. The V end was cut by 3 bases, the J end by 6 bases, with 15 bases between. Germline-derived CDR1 and CDR2 are MNHEY and SMNVEV (reference sequence).

The chain uses TRBV19 and TRBJ2-1, with 13 nucleotides matching TRBD2. The germline gives CDR1 LNHDA, CDR2 SQIVND (reference sequence). V lost 5 bases and J lost 0; bases outside the gene matches: 7. This CDR3 comprises 18 residues. This chain's CDR3 is CASSLVGLAGSSYNEQFF. The CDR3 DNA reads TGTGCCAGTAGTTTAGTGGGACTAGCGGGGAGCTCCTACAATGAGCAGTTCTTC.

The chain recombines TRBV6-5 with TRBJ2-7; D tentatively reads TRBD1 or TRBD2 (7 bases each). The CDR3 is made up of 14 amino acids. Trimming pared 6 bases from V and 4 bases from J, leaving 16 bases between. Germline V gene data show CDR1 as MNHEY and CDR2 as SVGAGI. The CDR3 region is CASSHRGGGYEQYF. The CDR3, as DNA: TGTGCCAGCAGCCACAGGGGCGGGGGTTACGAGCAGTACTTC.

In DNA form, the CDR3 reads TGTGCCAGCAGCGCCCCCGGACACAGTAGGGAGACCCAGTACTTC. Encoded protein: CASSAPGHSRETQYF. The rearrangement joins TRBV9 to TRBJ2-5, with a tentative D call TRBD1 (5 bases). This CDR3 has 15 residues. CDR1 SGDLS and CDR2 YYNGEE come from the germline V gene. The V end was cut by 3 bases, the J end by 5 bases, with 17 bases between.

The CDR3 sequence is CASSPPSSGGRSYEQYF. CDR3 DNA sequence: TGTGCCAGCTCACCACCGTCCAGCGGGGGACGATCCTACGAGCAGTACTTC. The rearrangement links TRBV18 to TRBJ2-7, with 8 positions matching TRBD2. Unmatched junction bases numbered 8, after V lost 0 bases and J lost 1 base. Germline lookup yields CDR1 KGHSH and CDR2 LQKENI. The length of the CDR3 is 17 residues. The full variable domain, rest sourced from reference TRBV18 and TRBJ2-7, is NAGVMQNPRHLVRRRGQEARLRCSPMKGHSHVYWYRQLPEEGLKFMVYLQKENIIDESGMPKERFSAEFPKEGPSILRIQQVVRGDSAAYFCASSPPSSGGRSYEQYFGPGTRLTVT.

The chain couples TRBV6-1 to TRBJ2-2; 7 nucleotides match TRBD1. Losses at the gene ends were 8 bases for V and 0 bases for J; bases not matched to a gene: 6. This CDR3 is built from 15 residues. Germline assignment: CDR1 MNHNS and CDR2 SASEGT. This chain's CDR3 is CASQTGQPNTGELFF. The CDR3 nucleotides are TGTGCCAGCCAAACGGGACAGCCGAACACCGGGGAGCTGTTTTTT.

Only one count was recorded for this clone. The V gene is TRBV28, the J gene TRBJ2-7; 10 bases agree with TRBD2. Germline CDR1 is MDHEN and CDR2 is SYDVKM. V trimming: 6 bases; J trimming: 7 bases; junction bases outside the gene matches: 6. The CDR3 is 13 residues long. CDR3 loop: CASRYLAGEEQYF. The CDR3 DNA sequence: TGTGCCAGCAGATACCTAGCGGGAGAAGAGCAGTACTTC.

The rearrangement joins TRBV7-9 to TRBJ1-1; the D is unclear. The CDR3 is 13 residues long. Trimming stripped 5 bases from V and 0 bases from J, with 7 bases between. Per the germline V gene, CDR1 is SEHNR and CDR2 is FQNEAQ (reference sequence). This CDR3 reads CASSRFMNTEAFF. The CDR3 region has the DNA TGTGCCAGCAGCCGTTTTATGAACACTGAAGCTTTCTTT.

This clone showed up just a few times. This chain connects TRBV5-1 to TRBJ1-3; D is perhaps TRBD1 (5 bases). The CDR3 is made up of 15 amino acids. V was pared by 3 bases and J by 0 bases, with 10 bases between. Germline-derived CDR1 and CDR2 are SGHRS and YFSETQ. The CDR3 sequence: CASSSGRTSGNTIYF. The CDR3 region has the DNA TGCGCCAGCAGCTCGGGACGGACCTCTGGAAACACCATATATTTT.

The rearrangement uses TRBV6-5 and TRBJ1-5; D is unclear. This CDR3 spans 15 amino acids. Between the trimmed V and J ends, which lost 6 bases and 2 bases, there was a span of 14 bases. Germline CDR1 MNHEY, CDR2 SVGAGI. The CDR3 loop reads CASSLGFGGNQPQHF. CDR3 in DNA: TGTGCCAGCAGCCTCGGGTTCGGCGGCAATCAGCCCCAGCATTTT.

The chain recombines TRBV28 with TRBJ1-2; 7 nucleotides line up with TRBD1. Per germline, CDR1 MDHEN and CDR2 SYDVKM. V was clipped by 7 bases and J by 4 bases; unmatched bases: 6. This CDR3 has 13 residues. The CDR3 DNA is TGTGCCAGCACCCAAGGGGGCTTCTATGGCTACACCTTC. As protein: CASTQGGFYGYTF.

The chain links TRBV6-5 to TRBJ1-5; 8 bases align to TRBD1. V trimming: 6 bases; J trimming: 5 bases; junction bases outside the gene matches: 6. CDR3 length: 14 amino acids. Germline values: CDR1 MNHEY, CDR2 SVGAGI. CDR3 nucleotide sequence: TGTGCCAGCAGCCGGACAGGGAGTGATCAGCCCCAGCATTTT. Amino acids: CASSRTGSDQPQHF.